One and the same sample provided the 21 T cell receptor beta chains below, sequenced in a study of Ad26.COV2.S vaccination and SARS-CoV-2 variants. Method: immunoSEQ multiplex PCR; TCRdb's copy keeps in-frame clones and lacks some. The sample lists some 350,000 clones; about 91% were seen once. Specimen: peripheral blood, collected after recovery from COVID-19. Every receptor here comes from a human donor who had recovered from COVID-19.

The chain uses TRBV7-3 and TRBJ2-1; no definite D call. V lost 4 bases, J lost 4 bases, and 14 bases lay in between. CDR3 length: 15 residues. Germline V gene sequence: CDR1 SGHTA, CDR2 FQGTGA. CDR3 in amino acids: CASSSGQFRYNEQFF. For the CDR3, the DNA is TGTGCCAGCAGCTCCGGGCAGTTCCGTTACAATGAGCAGTTCTTC.

The chain carries TRBV18 and TRBJ2-5; D perhaps matches TRBD1 (6 bases). With 2 bases removed from V and 7 bases from J, the gap between germline ends came to 17 bases. This CDR3 is 15 amino acids long. The germline V gene encodes CDR1 KGHSH and CDR2 LQKENI. The CDR3 region has the DNA TGTGCCAGCTCACCAGGGCAGGGGTCGGCCCCGACCCAGTACTTC. It is translated as CASSPGQGSAPTQYF.

The rearrangement links TRBV2 to TRBJ1-5; D is uncertain. The V and J ends lost 2 bases and 3 bases respectively, with 8 bases between them. The CDR3 covers 14 residues. Germline assignment: CDR1 SNHLY and CDR2 FYNNEI. CDR3 DNA sequence: TGTGCCAGCAGTGAAACGGGCCTCAATCAGCCCCAGCATTTT. Its protein is CASSETGLNQPQHF. The full variable domain, with the rest looked up from reference TRBV2 and TRBJ1-5, is EPEVTQTPSHQVTQMGQEVILRCVPISNHLYFYWYRQILGQKVEFLVSFYNNEISEKSEIFDDQFSVERPDGSNFTLKIRSTKLEDSAMYFCASSETGLNQPQHFGDGTRLSIL.

This chain connects TRBV9 to TRBJ2-2; D may be TRBD2 (6 bases). The CDR3 sequence is 16 residues long. Trimming stripped 3 bases from V and 3 bases from J, with 15 bases between. Germline-derived CDR1 and CDR2 are SGDLS and YYNGEE. The CDR3: CASSGRRDWDTGELFF. The CDR3 nucleotides are TGTGCCAGCAGCGGCCGCCGGGACTGGGACACCGGGGAGCTGTTTTTT.

Written as DNA, the CDR3 is TGTGCCAGCAGTACCCTAGGTCTTAGCAATCAGCCCCAGCATTTT. It codes for CASSTLGLSNQPQHF. This chain uses TRBV2 with TRBJ1-5; no firm D call. Germline assignment: CDR1 SNHLY and CDR2 FYNNEI. This CDR3 region has 15 residues. Trimming stripped 5 bases from V and 0 bases from J, with 11 bases between.

The chain combines TRBV6-5 with TRBJ1-2; D gene ambiguous. CDR1 and CDR2 from the germline V gene are MNHEY and SVGAGI. V was pared by 2 bases and J by 3 bases, with 10 bases between. This CDR3 contains 14 residues. The CDR3 spells CASSYKAYDYGYTF. The CDR3 DNA follows: TGTGCCAGCAGTTACAAGGCGTACGACTATGGCTACACCTTC.

The genes are TRBV27 and TRBJ1-2; the match to TRBD1 covers 7 bases. V shed 6 bases, J shed 4 bases, and the junction held 11 bases outside the gene matches. The CDR3 is made up of 15 amino acids. CDR1 is MNHEY, CDR2 SMNVEV, per germline (reference sequence). DNA for the CDR3: TGTGCCAGCAGCCGTTACCCCGGACAGGCCTATGGCTACACCTTC. Translation: CASSRYPGQAYGYTF.

CDR3 in DNA: TGTGCCAGCAGCGTACGGACAGGCGGGCAGTTCTTC. It is translated as CASSVRTGGQFF. V gene TRBV9 combines with J gene TRBJ2-1; 7 bases map to TRBD1. The CDR3 has 12 residues. V gave up 1 base and J gave up 12 bases; unmatched junction bases: 4. CDR1 is SGDLS, CDR2 YYNGEE, per germline.

The table lists this clone with a count of one. The sample has other DNA sequences that encode this CDR3 too. This chain uses TRBV2 with TRBJ2-2, with D possibly being TRBD2 (5 bases). In germline, CDR1 is SNHLY, CDR2 FYNNEI. With 8 bases removed from V and 0 bases from J, the gap between germline ends came to 10 bases. The CDR3 runs to 14 residues. CDR3 in amino acids: CASRGGTNTGELFF. The CDR3 bases are TGTGCCAGCCGGGGTGGGACGAACACCGGGGAGCTGTTTTTT.

The V and J genes are TRBV28 and TRBJ2-1, with TRBD2 matching 8 bases. The V segment lost 5 bases and the J segment 0 bases; nucleotides outside the gene matches: 12. Per the germline V gene, CDR1 is MDHEN and CDR2 is SYDVKM. The CDR3 runs 18 residues. Here the CDR3 reads CASSAQPGGGTSYNEQFF. The CDR3 DNA reads as TGTGCCAGCAGTGCCCAACCGGGCGGGGGGACCTCCTACAATGAGCAGTTCTTC.

The chain combines TRBV27 with TRBJ2-5, with 8 bases aligning to TRBD2. The CDR3 is 15 residues long. Trimming at V came to 5 bases and at J to 4 bases, leaving 9 bases not matched to a gene. Germline V gene data show CDR1 as MNHEY and CDR2 as SMNVEV (reference sequence). Here the CDR3 reads CASSHLRGGLETQYF. As DNA, the CDR3 is TGTGCCAGCAGTCACCTCCGGGGGGGCCTAGAGACCCAGTACTTC.

This chain links TRBV4-3 with TRBJ1-1; D might be TRBD1 (5 bases). CDR1 and CDR2 from the germline V gene are LGHNA and YSLEER. The CDR3 extends over 17 amino acids. The germline V and J ends were trimmed by 2 bases and 0 bases, with 16 bases remaining between them. The CDR3 DNA reads as TGCGCCAGCAGCCAACGTTGGCAGGCAGGGATGAACACTGAAGCTTTCTTT. It encodes CASSQRWQAGMNTEAFF.

The chain couples TRBV6-5 to TRBJ1-6; D ambiguous. Germline values: CDR1 MNHEY, CDR2 SVGAGI. V was shortened by 5 bases and J by 10 bases, with 18 bases between the two germline ends. The CDR3 has 15 amino acids. DNA for the CDR3: TGTGCCAGCAGTCGACTTGACGGAGGAGGGTCACCCCTCCACTTT. Translating gives CASSRLDGGGSPLHF.

The J gene is TRBJ2-3, the V gene TRBV5-4; D not resolved. Germline loops: CDR1 SGHNT, CDR2 YYREEE (reference sequence). V lost 0 bases and J 4 bases, leaving 12 bases between the germline ends. The CDR3 consists of 15 residues. CDR3 sequence (DNA): TGTGCCAGCAGCTTGGAACCCAACCACCCAGATACGCAGTATTTT. As protein: CASSLEPNHPDTQYF.

In DNA form, the CDR3 reads TGTGCCAGCAGCTTAGGGGAACGTCTGAACAGGGACAATGAGCAGTTCTTC. Its protein product is CASSLGERLNRDNEQFF. The chain has TRBV7-9 and TRBJ2-1, with TRBD1 as a possible D gene (6 bases). The V gene lost 1 base and the J gene lost 5 bases, with 18 bases spanning the gap. The CDR3 runs to 17 residues. Germline V gene data show CDR1 as SEHNR and CDR2 as FQNEAQ (reference sequence).

The chain has TRBV6-5 and TRBJ1-2; D may be TRBD1 (6 bases). The CDR3 totals 14 residues. Germline-derived CDR1 and CDR2 are MNHEY and SVGAGI. V was shortened by 9 bases and J by 4 bases, with 18 bases between the two germline ends. Written as DNA, the CDR3 is TGTGCCAGTCAAGCGGGGGGCTCGACCTATGGCTACACCTTC. Protein sequence: CASQAGGSTYGYTF.

The chain employs TRBV12-3 or TRBV12-4 and TRBJ2-5; D is ambiguous. This CDR3 is built from 11 residues. Trimming shortened V by 4 bases and J by 2 bases, and 2 bases separated the two germline ends. DNA of the CDR3: TGTGCCAGCAGTTCTCAAGAGACCCAGTACTTC. Translation gives CASSSQETQYF.

The chain links TRBV29-1 to TRBJ1-4, with D tentatively TRBD1 (5 bases). V was pared by 3 bases and J by 5 bases, with 13 bases between. The CDR3 has 14 amino acids. Germline V gives CDR1 SQVTM, CDR2 ANQGSEA. The CDR3 DNA is TGCAGCGTTGAGGCGGTAGGGGTAAATGAAAAACTGTTTTTT. It translates to CSVEAVGVNEKLFF.

V usage is TRBV29-1 and J usage is TRBJ2-5; D is uncertain. Germline V gene data show CDR1 as SQVTM and CDR2 as ANQGSEA. The V end lost 0 bases, the J end lost 4 bases, and 9 bases lay between the germline ends. The CDR3 totals 13 residues. This CDR3 is CSVEDASLETQYF. The CDR3 nucleotides read TGCAGCGTTGAAGATGCAAGTTTAGAGACCCAGTACTTC.

This clone was seen more than once but under ten times. The rearrangement links TRBV6-1 to TRBJ2-5; TRBD1 agrees at 11 bases. The trim removed 3 bases at V and 5 bases at J, leaving 5 bases unmatched. This CDR3 is 15 amino acids long. In germline, CDR1 is MNHNS, CDR2 SASEGT. The CDR3: CASSDGTGGPETQYF. The CDR3 DNA follows: TGTGCCAGCAGTGACGGGACAGGGGGACCGGAGACCCAGTACTTC.

The chain carries TRBV5-5 and TRBJ2-3; D gene ambiguous. Germline V CDR1 and CDR2: SGHKS, YYEKEE (reference sequence). The CDR3 runs 14 residues. V shed 4 bases and J shed 3 bases, with 12 bases lying between them. CDR3 nucleotides: TGTGCCAGCAGCATATTCCGGGCTACAGATACGCAGTATTTT. This codes for CASSIFRATDTQYF.